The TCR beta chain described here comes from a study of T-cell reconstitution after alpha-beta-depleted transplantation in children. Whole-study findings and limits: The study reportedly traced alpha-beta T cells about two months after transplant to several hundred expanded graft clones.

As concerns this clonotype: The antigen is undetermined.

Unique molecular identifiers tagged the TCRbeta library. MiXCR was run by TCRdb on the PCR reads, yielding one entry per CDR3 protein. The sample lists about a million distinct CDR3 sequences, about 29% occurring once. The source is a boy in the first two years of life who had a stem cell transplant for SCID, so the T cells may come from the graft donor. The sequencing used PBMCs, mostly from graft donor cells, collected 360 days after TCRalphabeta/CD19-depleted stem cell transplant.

CDR3: CAWSPLGAEETQYF. CDR3 nucleotide sequence: TGTGCCTGGAGCCCTCTGGGGGCCGAAGAGACCCAGTACTTC. The chain employs TRBV30 and TRBJ2-5; maybe TRBD1 (6 bases). The CDR3 length is 14 residues. The germline V gene encodes CDR1 GTSNPN and CDR2 SVGIG (reference sequence). V shed 3 bases and J shed 3 bases, with 14 bases lying between them.